Listed below are T cell receptor beta chains from one sample, sequenced in a study of blood T cell repertoires in COVID-19. Assay used: immunoSEQ multiplex PCR; TCRdb lists only in-frame clones, some missing. The sample yields roughly 200,000 clones, about 85% seen once. The sample comprised peripheral blood. These receptors all come from a woman of 80 years or more with acute or convalescent COVID-19. CDR3s include the opening cysteine and the closing phenylalanine or tryptophan. D genes are given only for firm matches. Size tells how often a clone was seen (once, few, many) or the class of an expanded clone, and some rows leave it out.

size	D	V	J	DNA	CDR3
NA	NA	TRBV5-1	TRBJ2-5	TGCGCCAGCAGCCCTAGGGGCCAAGAGACCCAGTACTTC	CASSPRGQETQYF
NA	NA	TRBV23-1	TRBJ2-2	TGCGCCAGCACCCAGAGATCCTTAGCGGTCGCGAACACCGGGGAGCTGTTTTTT	CASTQRSLAVANTGELFF
NA	NA	TRBV18	TRBJ1-1	TGTGCCAGCTCACCGATGATGAGAGACAGGCGCATGAACACTGAAGCTTTCTTT	CASSPMMRDRRMNTEAFF
few	NA	TRBV6-2/TRBV6-3	TRBJ2-7	TGTGCCAGCAGTCGCATCCTAGCAGTCACATACGAGCAGTACTTC	CASSRILAVTYEQYF
NA	NA	TRBV7-6	TRBJ1-1	TGTGCCAGCAGCTTAATGACAGCGAACACTGAAGCTTTCTTT	CASSLMTANTEAFF
once	NA	TRBV10-1	TRBJ2-7	TGCGCCAGCAGTGAGTCGTGGGCAGGTCCTCCCTACGAGCAGTACTTC	CASSESWAGPPYEQYF
NA	TRBD2	TRBV5-4	TRBJ2-3	TGTGCCAGCAGCTTGAAAAGCGGGAGGGCCAGTTTGACAGATACGCAGTATTTT	CASSLKSGRASLTDTQYF
once	NA	TRBV21-1	TRBJ2-3	TGTGCCAGCAGTGAGACTAGGCCTTACTATCCTCCTAGCACAGATACGCAGTATTTT	CASSETRPYYPPSTDTQYF
NA	TRBD1	TRBV7-9	TRBJ1-2	TGTGCCAGCAGCCCGGGACAGGGGGCTTATGGCTACACCTTC	CASSPGQGAYGYTF
NA	NA	TRBV7-9	TRBJ2-1	TGTGCCAGCAGCTTAGAGGCTAGTACCTACAATGAGCAGTTCTTC	CASSLEASTYNEQFF
NA	TRBD1	TRBV25-1	TRBJ2-5	TGTGCCAGCAGTCTTGCGGGGGACAGGGGGCAAGAGACCCAGTACTTC	CASSLAGDRGQETQYF
few	NA	TRBV2	TRBJ1-1	TGTGCCAGCAGTGACCGGGGAGGGAACACTGAAGCTTTCTTT	CASSDRGGNTEAFF
NA	NA	TRBV19	TRBJ1-4	TGTGCCAGTAGAAACTCAAATGAAAAACTGTTTTTT	CASRNSNEKLFF
NA	TRBD1	TRBV9	TRBJ1-6	TGTGCCAGCAGCGTAGGGGGGACAGACATGTCGGCCCTCCACTTT	CASSVGGTDMSALHF